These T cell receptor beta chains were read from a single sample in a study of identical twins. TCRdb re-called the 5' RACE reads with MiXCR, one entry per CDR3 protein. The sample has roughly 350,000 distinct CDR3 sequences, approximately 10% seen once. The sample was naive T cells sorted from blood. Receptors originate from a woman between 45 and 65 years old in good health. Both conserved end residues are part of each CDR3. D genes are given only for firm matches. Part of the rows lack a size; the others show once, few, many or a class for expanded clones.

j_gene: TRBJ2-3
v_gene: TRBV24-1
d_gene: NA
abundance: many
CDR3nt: TGTGCCACCAGTGACACCAGATTACAGGGAGATAGCACAGATACGCAGTATTTT
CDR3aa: CATSDTRLQGDSTDTQYF

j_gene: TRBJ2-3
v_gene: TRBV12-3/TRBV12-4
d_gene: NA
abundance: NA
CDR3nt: TGTGCCAGCAGTTTAGGGGCGGGACTCTCCCCGCAGTATTTT
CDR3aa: CASSLGAGLSPQYF

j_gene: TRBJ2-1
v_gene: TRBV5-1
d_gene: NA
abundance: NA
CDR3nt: TGCGCCAGCAGCTCTTTCTCCTACAATGAGCAGTTCTTC
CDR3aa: CASSSFSYNEQFF

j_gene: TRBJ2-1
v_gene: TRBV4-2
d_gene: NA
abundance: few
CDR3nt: TGTGCCAGCAGCCGATCCGGGGCGAATGAGCAGTTCTTC
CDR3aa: CASSRSGANEQFF

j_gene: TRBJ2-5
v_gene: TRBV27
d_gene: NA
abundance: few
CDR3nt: TGTGCCAGCAGTTTAACTTTGGGGGTAAAGGTTGGGGAGACCCAGTACTTC
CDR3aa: CASSLTLGVKVGETQYF

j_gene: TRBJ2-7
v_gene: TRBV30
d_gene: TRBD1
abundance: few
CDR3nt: TGTGCCGGGGCGGGACAGGGACCCTACGAGCAGTACTTC
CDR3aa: CAGAGQGPYEQYF

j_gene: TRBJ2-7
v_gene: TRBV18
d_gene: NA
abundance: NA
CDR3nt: TGTGCCAGCTCAGGGAGTTCGAACGAGCAGTACTTC
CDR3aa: CASSGSSNEQYF

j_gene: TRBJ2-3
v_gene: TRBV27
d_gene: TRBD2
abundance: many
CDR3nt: TGTGCCACAGCGGACCGGGAGGGCACAGATACGCAGTATTTT
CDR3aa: CATADREGTDTQYF

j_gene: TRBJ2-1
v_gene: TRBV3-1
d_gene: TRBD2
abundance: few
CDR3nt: TGTGCCAGCAGCCAAGGGGCTAGCGGGATTTATGAGCAGTTCTTC
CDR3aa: CASSQGASGIYEQFF

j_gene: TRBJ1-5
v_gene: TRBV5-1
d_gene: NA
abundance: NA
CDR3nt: TGCGCCAGCAGCTTCGGGGGGGCAAATCAGCCCCAGCATTTT
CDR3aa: CASSFGGANQPQHF

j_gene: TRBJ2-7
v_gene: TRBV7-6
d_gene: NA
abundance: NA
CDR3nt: TGTGCCAGCAGCTTAGCTTTTAAGACCCGGACCTACGAGCAGTACTTC
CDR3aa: CASSLAFKTRTYEQYF

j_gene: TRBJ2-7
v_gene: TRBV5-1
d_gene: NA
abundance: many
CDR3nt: TGCGCCAGCAGCTTGGACCGACCCTACGAGCAGTACTTC
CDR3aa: CASSLDRPYEQYF

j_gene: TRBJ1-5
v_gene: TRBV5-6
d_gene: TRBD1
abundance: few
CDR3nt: TGTGCCAGCAGCCGGACAGGGGTTCAGCCCCAGCATTTT
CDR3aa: CASSRTGVQPQHF

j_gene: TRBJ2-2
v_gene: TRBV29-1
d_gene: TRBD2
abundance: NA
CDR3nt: TGCAGCGCTCTTTGGGCTAGCGGGAGAGGTATTGGCGGGGAGCTGTTTTTT
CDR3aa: CSALWASGRGIGGELFF

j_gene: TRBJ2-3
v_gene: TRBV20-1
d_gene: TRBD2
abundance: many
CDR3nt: TGCAGTGCTACCGGACTAGCGGGGCCTAGAGATACGCAGTATTTT
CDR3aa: CSATGLAGPRDTQYF

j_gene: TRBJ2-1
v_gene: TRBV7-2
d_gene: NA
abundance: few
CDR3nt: TGTGCCAGCAGCTTAGCTGGGGCTAGCTTCAATGAGCAGTTCTTC
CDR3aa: CASSLAGASFNEQFF

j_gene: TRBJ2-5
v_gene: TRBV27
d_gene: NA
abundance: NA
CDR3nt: TGTGCCAGCAGGGCAGGGCGAGAGACCCAGTACTTC
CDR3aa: CASRAGRETQYF

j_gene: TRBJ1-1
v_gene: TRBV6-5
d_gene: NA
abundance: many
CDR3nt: TGTGCCAGCAGTTCTTCCTCGAACACTGAAGCTTTCTTT
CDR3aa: CASSSSSNTEAFF

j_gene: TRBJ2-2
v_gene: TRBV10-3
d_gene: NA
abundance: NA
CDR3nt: TGTGCCATCAGCCGACGTGGGAACACCGGGGAGCTGTTTTTT
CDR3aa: CAISRRGNTGELFF

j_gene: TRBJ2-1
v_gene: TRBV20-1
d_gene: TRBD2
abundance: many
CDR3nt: TGCAGTGCTACCCCAGGGACTAGCGGGAAGCTGCTCTACAATGAGCAGTTCTTC
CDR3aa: CSATPGTSGKLLYNEQFF

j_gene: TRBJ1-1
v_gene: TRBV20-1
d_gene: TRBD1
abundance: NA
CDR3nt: TGCAGTGCTGCCACAGGGGGCCTGGTAGCTTTCTTT
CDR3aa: CSAATGGLVAFF

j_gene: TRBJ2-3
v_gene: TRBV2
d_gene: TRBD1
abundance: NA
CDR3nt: TGTGCCAGGACGGGACAGGACACAGATACGCAGTATTTT
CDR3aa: CARTGQDTDTQYF

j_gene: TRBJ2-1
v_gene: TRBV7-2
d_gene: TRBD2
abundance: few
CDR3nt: TGTGCCAGCAGCTTAGGACCTGGGGGGGTTGAGCAGTTCTTC
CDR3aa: CASSLGPGGVEQFF

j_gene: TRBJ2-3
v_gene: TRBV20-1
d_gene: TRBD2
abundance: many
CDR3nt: TGCAGTGCTAGAGCTTTGGGACTAGCGGGAGTAGATACGCAGTATTTT
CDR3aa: CSARALGLAGVDTQYF

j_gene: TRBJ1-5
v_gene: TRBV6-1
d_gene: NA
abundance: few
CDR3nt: TGTGCCAGCCATGAGAGTAAGACCCAGCATTTT
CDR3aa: CASHESKTQHF

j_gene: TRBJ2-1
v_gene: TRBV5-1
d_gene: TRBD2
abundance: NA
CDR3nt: TGCGCCAGCAGCTTGTCGGGAGGGCCCTACAATGAGCAGTTCTTC
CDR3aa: CASSLSGGPYNEQFF

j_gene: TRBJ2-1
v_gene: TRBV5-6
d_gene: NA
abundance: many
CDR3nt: TGTGCCAGCAGCCTTGGACCGGGCAATGAGCAGTTCTTC
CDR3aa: CASSLGPGNEQFF

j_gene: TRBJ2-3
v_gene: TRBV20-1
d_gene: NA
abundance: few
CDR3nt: TGCAGTGCCCTAGCGCGGTTGCTCACAGATACGCAGTATTTT
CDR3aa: CSALARLLTDTQYF

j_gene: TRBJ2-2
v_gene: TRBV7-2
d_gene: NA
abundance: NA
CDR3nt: TGTGCCAGCAGCTGGCCGCTATCGGGCCTGGGCACCGGGGAGCTGTTTTTT
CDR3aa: CASSWPLSGLGTGELFF

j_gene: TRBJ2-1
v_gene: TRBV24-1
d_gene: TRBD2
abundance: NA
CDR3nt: TGTGCCATAGCCCCGGGACTATTAATCGGTGAGCAGTTCTTC
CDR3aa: CAIAPGLLIGEQFF

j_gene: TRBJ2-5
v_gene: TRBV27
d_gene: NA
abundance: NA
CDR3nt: TGTGCCAGCAGTTCGACAGGGCTAGCGCTACAAGAGACCCAGTACTTC
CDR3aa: CASSSTGLALQETQYF

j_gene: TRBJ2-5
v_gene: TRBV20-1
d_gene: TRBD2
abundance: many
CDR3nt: TGCAGTGCTAGACGACCATTGAGGCTAGCGGGTAAAGAGACCCAGTACTTC
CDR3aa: CSARRPLRLAGKETQYF

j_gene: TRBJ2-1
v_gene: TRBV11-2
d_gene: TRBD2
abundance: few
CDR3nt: TGTGCCAGCAGCTTAGTCCTAGCGGGAGTTTTCTATGAGCAGTTCTTC
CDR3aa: CASSLVLAGVFYEQFF

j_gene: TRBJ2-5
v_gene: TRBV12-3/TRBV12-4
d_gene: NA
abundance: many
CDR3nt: TGTGCCAGCAGTTTTGGAGATCAAGAGACCCAGTACTTC
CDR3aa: CASSFGDQETQYF

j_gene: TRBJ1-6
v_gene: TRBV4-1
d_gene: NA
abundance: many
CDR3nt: TGCGCCAGCAGCCAAGTAATGGAACAGGCAAATTCACCCCTCCACTTT
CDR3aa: CASSQVMEQANSPLHF

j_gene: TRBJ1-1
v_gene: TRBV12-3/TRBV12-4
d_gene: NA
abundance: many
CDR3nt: TGTGCCAGCTGTGACCTGAGCGGGTGGGTGAACACTGAAGCTTTCTTT
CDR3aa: CASCDLSGWVNTEAFF

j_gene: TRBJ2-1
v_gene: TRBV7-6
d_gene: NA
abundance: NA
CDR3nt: TGTGCCAGCAGCCCCCCGACTGCCCAAGAGCAGTTCTTC
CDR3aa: CASSPPTAQEQFF

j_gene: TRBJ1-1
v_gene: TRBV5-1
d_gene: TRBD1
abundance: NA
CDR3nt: TGCTCCAGCAGCCCCAGACAGGGACCGAACACTGAAGCTTTCTTT
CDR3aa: CSSSPRQGPNTEAFF

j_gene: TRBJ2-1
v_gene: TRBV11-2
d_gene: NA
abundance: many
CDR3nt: TGTGCCAGCAGCTTGGACAGAGACAATGAGCAGTTCTTC
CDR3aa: CASSLDRDNEQFF

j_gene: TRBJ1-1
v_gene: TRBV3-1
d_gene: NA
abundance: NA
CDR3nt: TGTGCCAGCAGCCGGGACGGGAACACTGAAGCTTTCTTT
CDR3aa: CASSRDGNTEAFF

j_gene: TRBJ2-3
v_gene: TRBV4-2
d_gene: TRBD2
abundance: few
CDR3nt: TGTGCCAGCAGCCGTATTTGGACTAGCGGGGATACCACAGATACGCAGTATTTT
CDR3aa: CASSRIWTSGDTTDTQYF

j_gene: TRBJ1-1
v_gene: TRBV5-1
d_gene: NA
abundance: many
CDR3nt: TGCGCCAGCAGCTTCAGGGCTTCTCAACGGTTTGAAGCTTTCTTT
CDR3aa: CASSFRASQRFEAFF

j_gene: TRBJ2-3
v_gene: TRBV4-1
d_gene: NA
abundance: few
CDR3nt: TGCGCCAGCAGCCAAGTTGGGGCCGTGGCGTCGCAGTATTTT
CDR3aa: CASSQVGAVASQYF

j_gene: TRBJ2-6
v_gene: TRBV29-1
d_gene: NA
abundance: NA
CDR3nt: TGCAGCGTCCGGACGGTCTCTGGGGCCAACGTCCTGACTTTC
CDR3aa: CSVRTVSGANVLTF

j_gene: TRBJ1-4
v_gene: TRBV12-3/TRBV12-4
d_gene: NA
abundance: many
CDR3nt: TGTGCCAGCAGGGACTCGGGACGGGGTGAAAAACTGTTTTTT
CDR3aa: CASRDSGRGEKLFF

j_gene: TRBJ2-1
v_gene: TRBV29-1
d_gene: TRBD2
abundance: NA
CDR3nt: TGCAGCGTTGAAGGGACTAGAACCTACAATGAGCAGTTCTTC
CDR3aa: CSVEGTRTYNEQFF

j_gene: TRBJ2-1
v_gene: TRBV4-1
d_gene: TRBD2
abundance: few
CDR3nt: TGCGCCAGCAGCCGCCCGACTAGCGGGGGGGGGAATGAGCAGTTCTTC
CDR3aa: CASSRPTSGGGNEQFF

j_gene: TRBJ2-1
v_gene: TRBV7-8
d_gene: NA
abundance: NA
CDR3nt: TGTGCCAGCAGCTTAGTCGGGGGTAGTAGGAATGAGCAGTTCTTC
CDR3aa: CASSLVGGSRNEQFF

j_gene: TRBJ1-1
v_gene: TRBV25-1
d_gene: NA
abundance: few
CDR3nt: TGTGCCAGCAGTGATGGAGTGACAAATGCTTTCTTT
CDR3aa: CASSDGVTNAFF

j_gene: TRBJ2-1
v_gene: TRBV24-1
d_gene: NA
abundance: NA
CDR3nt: TGTGCCACCAGTGATCCAGGAGGCCCTAACAATGAGCAGTTCTTC
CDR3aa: CATSDPGGPNNEQFF

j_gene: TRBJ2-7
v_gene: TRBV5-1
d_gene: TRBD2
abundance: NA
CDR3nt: TGCGCCAGCAGCCCTCGACGGGGACTAGCGGGTGGAGTTGAGTACGAGCAGTACTTC
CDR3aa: CASSPRRGLAGGVEYEQYF

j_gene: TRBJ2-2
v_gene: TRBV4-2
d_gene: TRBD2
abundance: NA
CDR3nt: TGTGCCAGCAGCCAAGAACTAGCGGGAGGCCGGGGTACCGGGGAGCTGTTTTTT
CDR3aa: CASSQELAGGRGTGELFF

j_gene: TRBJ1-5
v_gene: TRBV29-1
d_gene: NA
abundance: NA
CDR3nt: TGCAGCGTTCTTACCCTACAGTCCCAGCATTTT
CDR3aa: CSVLTLQSQHF

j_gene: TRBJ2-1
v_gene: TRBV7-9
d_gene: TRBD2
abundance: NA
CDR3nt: TGTGCCAGCAGCTCGAGGGCTAGCGGGTCCGACTACAATGAGCAGTTCTTC
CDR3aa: CASSSRASGSDYNEQFF

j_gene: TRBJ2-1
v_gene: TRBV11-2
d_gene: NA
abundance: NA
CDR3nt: TGTGCCAGCAGCTTACAAGCGCCGAGCTCCTACAATGAGCAGTTCTTC
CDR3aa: CASSLQAPSSYNEQFF

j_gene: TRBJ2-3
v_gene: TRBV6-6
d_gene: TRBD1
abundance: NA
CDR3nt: TGTGCCAGCAGTTCCAGACAGGGGGACACAGATACGCAGTATTTT
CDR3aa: CASSSRQGDTDTQYF

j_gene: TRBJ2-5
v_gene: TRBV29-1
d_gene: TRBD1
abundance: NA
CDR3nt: TGCAGCGGCGGACAGGGCCAAGAGACCCAGTACTTC
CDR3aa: CSGGQGQETQYF